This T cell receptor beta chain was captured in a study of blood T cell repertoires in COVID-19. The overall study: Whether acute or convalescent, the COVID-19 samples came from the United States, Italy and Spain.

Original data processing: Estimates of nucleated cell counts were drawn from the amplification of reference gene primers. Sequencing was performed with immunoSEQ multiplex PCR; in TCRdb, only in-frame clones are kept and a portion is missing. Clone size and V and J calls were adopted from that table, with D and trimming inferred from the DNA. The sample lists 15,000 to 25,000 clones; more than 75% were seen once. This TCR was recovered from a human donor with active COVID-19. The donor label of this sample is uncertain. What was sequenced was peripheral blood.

The CDR3 is CASSLSQGDEQYF. CDR3 in DNA: TGTGCCAGCAGTTTGTCCCAGGGTGACGAGCAGTACTTC. The J gene is TRBJ2-7, the V gene TRBV27, with D possibly matching TRBD1 (5 bases). The CDR3 loop spans 13 amino acids. V was shortened by 3 bases and J by 5 bases, with 11 bases between the two germline ends. Looked up from germline, CDR1 is MNHEY and CDR2 is SMNVEV (reference sequence).